This entry describes one T cell receptor beta chain. Its recognized antigen is unknown. No much larger clone is present one base from it, and per-base qualities are unavailable. The sample originates from a study of T cell changes during pregnancy in multiple sclerosis (dated by TCRdb to about 2019). Describing the broader study: The study examined how the T cell repertoire changed over the course of pregnancy in women with multiple sclerosis.

The library came from the immunoSEQ multiplex PCR assay. This immuneACCESS table, as held by TCRdb, lists in-frame sequences with V and J called but not all clones. Of the missing ones, under half trace to an unresolved V gene in checked studies; the others have no known cause. The sample contains about 66,000 clones, 90% to 95% of them found a single time. The ten largest clones capture less than 5.5% of the sample. V is cut by 6 bases and J by 4 bases, and the space between the germline ends is 12 bases. The CDR3 runs 13 residues from the cysteine to the phenylalanine. CDR3 DNA is the only sequence kept; it has 39 bases, read in frame from the first base. Reading the germline V gene (reference sequence) gives CDR1 LNHDA and CDR2 SQIVND.

The chain links TRBV19 with TRBJ2-5, and the D gene may be TRBD1, 7 bases matching. The sequence came from a female donor with multiple sclerosis, enrolled in a pregnancy study. The sample in question was CD8+ T cells from peripheral blood mononuclear cells, obtained before pregnancy. DNA sequence: TGTGCCAGTAGACCAGGGGGAGGAGAGACCCAGTACTTC. Translated, this is CASRPGGGETQYF.